This T cell receptor (beta chain) came from a study of cytomegalovirus exposure and HLA in healthy donors. On the study more broadly: Clustering assigned approximately 78% of the approximately 430 genotyped donors to the Caucasian-associated ancestry cluster. Findings and limits, study-wide: Being productive about 87% or about 30% of the time was typical of most TCR beta V segments in an earlier analysis. The later analysis indicated that the majority of CMV-associated TCR beta chains appeared HLA-restricted.

Donors had nominal health at sampling but likely had unrecorded immune exposures. PCR used 60 Vbeta primers and 13 Jbeta primers. Profiling relied on immunoSEQ multiplex PCR, and the TCRdb table lists in-frame clones only, not all of them. This sample carries 100,000 to 150,000 clones, roughly 80% of them seen once, and the ten largest clones take around 1.2%. Trimming at V came to 1 base and at J to 7 bases, leaving 5 bases not matched to a gene. The CDR3 consists of 15 residues. Germline loops: CDR1 SGHAT, CDR2 FQNNGV. The count of this clone is one. The antigen remains unidentified. The TCR was taken from a girl between 2 and 10 years old in good health and CMV-seronegative. Sequencing input: PBMCs. J is TRBJ2-1 and V is TRBV11-2; 9 bases align to TRBD2. CDR3: CASSLVASGRNEQFF. CDR3 DNA: TGTGCCAGCAGCTTAGTAGCGAGCGGGAGGAATGAGCAGTTCTTC.